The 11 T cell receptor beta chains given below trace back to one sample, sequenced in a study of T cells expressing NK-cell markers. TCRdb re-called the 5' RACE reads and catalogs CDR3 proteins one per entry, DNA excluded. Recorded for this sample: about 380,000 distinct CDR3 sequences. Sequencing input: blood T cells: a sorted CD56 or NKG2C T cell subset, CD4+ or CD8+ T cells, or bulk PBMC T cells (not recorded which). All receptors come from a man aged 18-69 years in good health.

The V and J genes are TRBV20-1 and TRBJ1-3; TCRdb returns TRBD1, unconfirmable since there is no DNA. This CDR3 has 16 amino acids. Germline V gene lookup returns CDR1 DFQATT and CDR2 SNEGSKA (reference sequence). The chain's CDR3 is CSARDPAGDYGNTIYF.

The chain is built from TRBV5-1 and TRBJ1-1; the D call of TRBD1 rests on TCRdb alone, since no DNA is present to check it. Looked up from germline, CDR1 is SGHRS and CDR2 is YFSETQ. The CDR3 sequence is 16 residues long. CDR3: CASSRTGQSMNTEAFF.

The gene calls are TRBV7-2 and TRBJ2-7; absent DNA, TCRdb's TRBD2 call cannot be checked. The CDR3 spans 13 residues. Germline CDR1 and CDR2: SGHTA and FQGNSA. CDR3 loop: CASSPGSRVEQYF.

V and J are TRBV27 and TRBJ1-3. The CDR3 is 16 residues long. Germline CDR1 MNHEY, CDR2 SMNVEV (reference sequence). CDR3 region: CASKLKASSSGNTIYF.

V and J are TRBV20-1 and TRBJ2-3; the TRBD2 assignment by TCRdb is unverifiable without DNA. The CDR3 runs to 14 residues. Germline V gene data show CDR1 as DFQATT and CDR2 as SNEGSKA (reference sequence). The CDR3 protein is CSAISGVGTDTQYF.

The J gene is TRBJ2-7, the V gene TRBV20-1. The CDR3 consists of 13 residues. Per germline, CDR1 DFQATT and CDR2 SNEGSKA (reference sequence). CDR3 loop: CSAHEMTVHEQYF.

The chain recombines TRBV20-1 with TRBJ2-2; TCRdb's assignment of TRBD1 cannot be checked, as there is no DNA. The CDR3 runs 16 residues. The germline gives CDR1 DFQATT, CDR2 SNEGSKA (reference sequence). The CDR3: CSARPRGGDRGGELFF.

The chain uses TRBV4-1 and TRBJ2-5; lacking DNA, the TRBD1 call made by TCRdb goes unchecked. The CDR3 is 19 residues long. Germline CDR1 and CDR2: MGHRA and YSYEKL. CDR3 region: CASSRARDRGVPQGETQYF.

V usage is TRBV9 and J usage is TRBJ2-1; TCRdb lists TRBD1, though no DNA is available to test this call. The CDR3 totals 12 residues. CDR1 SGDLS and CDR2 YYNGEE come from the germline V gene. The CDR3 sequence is CASTQDSNEQFF.

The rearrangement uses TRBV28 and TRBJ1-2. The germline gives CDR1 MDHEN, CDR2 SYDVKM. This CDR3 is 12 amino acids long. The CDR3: CASSFVGLGYTF.

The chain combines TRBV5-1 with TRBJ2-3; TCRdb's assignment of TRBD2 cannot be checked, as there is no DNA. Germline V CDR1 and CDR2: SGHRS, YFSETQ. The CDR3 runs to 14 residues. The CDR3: CASSLESGYVSQYF. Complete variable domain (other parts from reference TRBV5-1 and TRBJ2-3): KAGVTQTPRYLIKTRGQQVTLSCSPISGHRSVSWYQQTPGQGLQFLFEYFSETQRNKGNFPGRFSGRQFSNSRSEMNVSTLELGDSALYLCASSLESGYVSQYFGPGTRLTVL.